One sample yielded the 11 T cell receptor beta chains listed below, sequenced in a study of cytomegalovirus exposure and HLA in healthy donors. PCR amplification relied on 60 Vbeta primers (plus 13 Jbeta primers). TCRdb keeps only in-frame clones here, not all; method: immunoSEQ multiplex PCR. The sample yields over 120,000 clones, approximately 63% seen once. The sample comprised PBMCs. The receptor set was obtained from a woman in her sixties or seventies in good health and CMV-seropositive.

V and J are TRBV7-9 and TRBJ2-7; 7 positions match TRBD1. The CDR3 extends over 16 amino acids. Trimming took 1 base from V and 2 from J; bases not matched to a gene: 8. Germline V lookup: CDR1 SEHNR, CDR2 FQNEAQ (reference sequence). The CDR3 spells CASSLGQGFSPYEQYF. The DNA for the CDR3 is TGTGCCAGCAGCTTAGGACAGGGTTTTTCTCCCTACGAGCAGTACTTC.

The V call is TRBV28, the J call TRBJ2-7, with a weak D call TRBD1 (6 bases). Germline CDR1 is MDHEN and CDR2 is SYDVKM. V lost 5 bases, J lost 2 bases, and 13 bases lay in between. This CDR3 spans 14 amino acids. The CDR3 DNA is TGTGCCAGCAGTCCCGGACAGCCCCCCTACGAGCAGTACTTC. Amino acids: CASSPGQPPYEQYF.

The genes are TRBV4-1 and TRBJ2-5, with D tentatively TRBD1 (7 bases). Germline V gene sequence: CDR1 MGHRA, CDR2 YSYEKL. Trimming stripped 3 bases from V and 5 bases from J, with 19 bases between. The CDR3 has 16 residues. For the CDR3, the DNA is TGCGCCAGCAGCCAGGGGGCTGGAGGGGGCAGGGAGACCCAGTACTTC. It specifies CASSQGAGGGRETQYF.

The chain is built from TRBV19 and TRBJ1-5; no clear D. The CDR3 totals 14 residues. The V end was cut by 3 bases, the J end by 3 bases, with 9 bases between. Germline CDR1 reads LNHDA; CDR2 reads SQIVND (reference sequence). This CDR3 is CASSIVEVNQPQHF. The CDR3 coding sequence is TGTGCCAGTAGTATTGTAGAAGTCAATCAGCCCCAGCATTTT.

The V and J genes are TRBV10-1 and TRBJ1-1, with a possible D match to TRBD1 (5 bases). CDR3 size: 14 residues. Trimming stripped 4 bases from V and 0 bases from J, with 9 bases between. Germline loops: CDR1 WNHNN, CDR2 SYGVQD (reference sequence). This chain's CDR3 is CASSVQALNTEAFF. CDR3 DNA sequence: TGCGCCAGCAGTGTACAGGCCTTGAACACTGAAGCTTTCTTT.

The chain couples TRBV9 to TRBJ1-2; 8 bases are a match to TRBD1. CDR3 length: 15 residues. The ends lost 0 bases at V and 3 bases at J; junction bases unmatched: 4. Germline V gene lookup returns CDR1 SGDLS and CDR2 YYNGEE. The CDR3 DNA sequence: TGTGCCAGCAGCGTAGGGCAGGGGGCTTACTATGGCTACACCTTC. This codes for CASSVGQGAYYGYTF.

Here the CDR3 reads CASNPPGPAGETQYF. DNA for the CDR3: TGTGCCAGCAACCCCCCGGGCCCGGCGGGAGAGACCCAGTACTTC. The chain recombines TRBV28 with TRBJ2-5, with D possibly being TRBD2 (5 bases). V shed 7 bases and J shed 4 bases, with 19 bases lying between them. The CDR3 length is 15 residues. CDR1 is MDHEN, CDR2 SYDVKM, per germline.

This chain uses TRBV27 with TRBJ2-1; the match to TRBD2 covers 8 bases. The CDR3 is made up of 14 amino acids. Unmatched junction bases numbered 4, after V lost 2 bases and J lost 7 bases. From germline, CDR1 is MNHEY and CDR2 SMNVEV (reference sequence). The CDR3 sequence: CASSLRLASNEQFF. CDR3 bases: TGTGCCAGCAGTTTACGACTAGCGTCAAATGAGCAGTTCTTC.

This clone was seen more than once but under ten times. V gene TRBV7-9 combines with J gene TRBJ2-2; 8 bases agree with TRBD2. Unmatched junction bases numbered 9, after V lost 5 bases and J lost 4 bases. Germline assignment: CDR1 SEHNR and CDR2 FQNEAQ (reference sequence). The CDR3 runs 16 residues. CDR3 coding DNA: TGTGCCAGCAGCCTCAACGGGGGGGCGGGCACCGGGGAGCTGTTTTTT. Residues: CASSLNGGAGTGELFF. Supplemented by reference TRBV7-9 and TRBJ2-2, the full variable domain reads DTGVSQNPRHKITKRGQNVTFRCDPISEHNRLYWYRQTLGQGPEFLTYFQNEAQLEKSRLLSDRFSAERPKGSFSTLEIQRTEQGDSAMYLCASSLNGGAGTGELFFGEGSRLTVL.

This clone occurred a few times. The chain uses TRBV6-5 and TRBJ1-5; perhaps TRBD1 as D (5 bases). This CDR3 has 15 amino acids. The V gene lost 6 bases and the J gene lost 6 bases, with 18 bases spanning the gap. Per the germline V gene, CDR1 is MNHEY and CDR2 is SVGAGI. CDR3 protein: CASSGTGLGTQPQHF. DNA for the CDR3: TGTGCCAGCAGCGGGACTGGGTTAGGAACTCAGCCCCAGCATTTT.

The chain carries TRBV9 and TRBJ2-3; 9 bases fit TRBD2. CDR1 and CDR2 (germline): SGDLS, YYNGEE. V lost 0 bases and J lost 5; bases outside the gene matches: 4. The CDR3 totals 15 residues. Here the CDR3 DNA reads TGTGCCAGCAGCGTAGGGATTAGCGGGAGAGATACGCAGTATTTT. Translating it yields CASSVGISGRDTQYF.